These 30 T cell receptor beta chains were all obtained from the same sample, sequenced in a study of OX40 agonist ivuxolimab in advanced cancers. Using immunoSEQ multiplex PCR, the repertoire was profiled, and TCRdb retains in-frame clones only, with some absent. The repertoire holds about 75,000 clones, roughly nine tenths seen once, with 8% in the top ten. Specimen: CD4+ or CD8+ T cells sorted from blood, collected in a trial of the OX40 agonist ivuxolimab. The source of these receptors is an adult with an advanced solid tumor such as melanoma, head and neck, liver or kidney cancer.

The chain links TRBV7-8 to TRBJ2-7, with 12 bases aligning to TRBD2. In germline, CDR1 is SGHVS, CDR2 FQNEAQ. This CDR3 comprises 14 residues. Losses at the gene ends were 6 bases for V and 4 bases for J; bases not matched to a gene: 4. The CDR3 bases are TGTGCCAGCAGAAAGACTAGCGGGAGTTACGAGCAGTACTTC. Translation gives CASRKTSGSYEQYF.

The chain couples TRBV19 to TRBJ2-6; a weak D match, TRBD1 (6 bases). The CDR3 runs to 15 residues. V was pared by 6 bases and J by 2 bases, with 11 bases between. Germline CDR1 and CDR2: LNHDA and SQIVND (reference sequence). CDR3 sequence: CASRKQGAGANVLTF. Written as DNA, the CDR3 is TGTGCCAGTAGGAAACAGGGAGCTGGGGCCAACGTCCTGACTTTC.

This chain joins TRBV6-5 and TRBJ2-1; D is unclear. This CDR3 has 15 amino acids. The V end was cut by 0 bases, the J end by 5 bases, with 11 bases between. Germline CDR1 and CDR2: MNHEY and SVGAGI. The CDR3 nucleotides are TGTGCCAGCAGTTACTCTAGCCCTAAACACAATGAGCAGTTCTTC. Translated: CASSYSSPKHNEQFF.

The gene calls are TRBV7-9 and TRBJ2-3, with no clear D. The ends were cut back, 4 bases at V and 0 bases at J, with 11 bases in the middle. Germline CDR1 and CDR2: SEHNR and FQNEAQ (reference sequence). The CDR3 sequence is 15 residues long. CDR3 in DNA: TGTGCCAGCAGCTCCTCTCAAGCCAGCACAGATACGCAGTATTTT. It is translated as CASSSSQASTDTQYF.

This chain joins TRBV18 and TRBJ2-3; TRBD1 or TRBD2 may be the D gene (5 bases each). Trimming left V 2 bases short and J 5 bases short, with 5 bases between. The CDR3 covers 12 residues. Germline values: CDR1 KGHSH, CDR2 LQKENI. This chain's CDR3 is CASSPGGDTQYF. CDR3 DNA: TGTGCCAGCTCACCAGGGGGAGATACGCAGTATTTT.

The chain joins TRBV29-1 to TRBJ2-7, with 14 bases matching TRBD2. Trimming at V came to 1 base and at J to 5 bases, leaving 4 bases not matched to a gene. The CDR3 extends over 15 amino acids. In germline, CDR1 is SQVTM, CDR2 ANQGSEA. The CDR3 region has the DNA TGCAGCGTTGAAGTTGGGACTAGCGGGAGAAACGAGCAGTACTTC. It translates to CSVEVGTSGRNEQYF.

This chain connects TRBV7-9 to TRBJ2-7; the match to TRBD1 covers 9 bases. V was clipped by 3 bases and J by 6 bases; unmatched bases: 9. Germline V gene lookup returns CDR1 SEHNR and CDR2 FQNEAQ (reference sequence). This CDR3 contains 15 residues. The CDR3: CASSFFGTGSLEQYF. The CDR3 coding sequence is TGTGCCAGCAGCTTTTTCGGGACAGGGAGTCTCGAGCAGTACTTC. Full variable domain (rest looked up from reference TRBV7-9 and TRBJ2-7): DTGVSQNPRHKITKRGQNVTFRCDPISEHNRLYWYRQTLGQGPEFLTYFQNEAQLEKSRLLSDRFSAERPKGSFSTLEIQRTEQGDSAMYLCASSFFGTGSLEQYFGPGTRLTVT.

The rearrangement joins TRBV7-2 to TRBJ2-7; 7 nucleotides agree with TRBD2. In germline, CDR1 is SGHTA, CDR2 FQGNSA. This CDR3 has 13 amino acids. The V gene end was trimmed by 5 bases and the J gene end by 3 bases; junction bases not matched to a gene: 4. CDR3 residues: CASSPTGGYEQYF. The CDR3 DNA is TGTGCCAGCAGCCCGACGGGGGGCTACGAGCAGTACTTC. Filled out from reference TRBV7-2 and TRBJ2-7, the complete variable domain reads GAGVSQSPSNKVTEKGKDVELRCDPISGHTALYWYRQSLGQGLEFLIYFQGNSAPDKSGLPSDRFSAERTGGSVSTLTIQRTQQEDSAVYLCASSPTGGYEQYFGPGTRLTVT.

The rearrangement joins TRBV15 to TRBJ1-1; D is possibly TRBD1 (6 bases). The CDR3 runs 15 residues. The germline CDR1 and CDR2 sequences are LNHNV and YYDKDF (reference sequence). The germline V and J ends were trimmed by 8 bases and 1 base, with 17 bases remaining between them. In DNA form, the CDR3 reads TGTGCCACCGGCGGAAAGGGGGTGAAGAACACTGAAGCTTTCTTT. This gives the protein CATGGKGVKNTEAFF.

The chain uses TRBV29-1 and TRBJ2-2; TRBD2 agrees at 12 bases. Germline loops: CDR1 SQVTM, CDR2 ANQGSEA. Trimming cost V 4 bases and J 3 bases; bases outside gene matches: 3. The CDR3 has 15 amino acids. The CDR3, as DNA: TGCAGCGTTGGGACTAGCGGGACGTACACCGGGGAGCTGTTTTTT. It specifies CSVGTSGTYTGELFF.

This clone was counted only a few times. The rearrangement uses TRBV6-1 and TRBJ1-2; D gene unclear. V lost 1 base and J 4 bases, leaving 4 bases between the germline ends. Germline assignment: CDR1 MNHNS and CDR2 SASEGT. This CDR3 is 12 amino acids long. The chain's CDR3 is CASSEEIYGYTF. The CDR3, as DNA: TGTGCCAGCAGTGAAGAAATCTATGGCTACACCTTC.

The rearrangement uses TRBV9 and TRBJ2-5; D may be TRBD1 (5 bases). CDR1 is SGDLS, CDR2 YYNGEE, per germline. Trimming left V 4 bases short and J 5 bases short, with 15 bases between. There are 14 residues in the CDR3. The chain's CDR3 is CASSPRDNRETQYF. The CDR3 DNA is TGTGCCAGCAGCCCCAGAGATAACAGGGAGACCCAGTACTTC.

The chain is built from TRBV18 and TRBJ2-1, with 7 bases fitting TRBD1. Looked up from germline, CDR1 is KGHSH and CDR2 is LQKENI. CDR3 length equals 17 residues. The ends lost 5 bases at V and 0 bases at J; junction bases unmatched: 10. CDR3 protein: CASSSRDRKNSYNEQFF. The CDR3 DNA sequence: TGTGCCAGCTCAAGCCGGGACAGAAAAAACTCCTACAATGAGCAGTTCTTC. Complete variable domain (other parts from reference TRBV18 and TRBJ2-1): NAGVMQNPRHLVRRRGQEARLRCSPMKGHSHVYWYRQLPEEGLKFMVYLQKENIIDESGMPKERFSAEFPKEGPSILRIQQVVRGDSAAYFCASSSRDRKNSYNEQFFGPGTRLTVL.

This chain joins TRBV7-6 and TRBJ1-4; D possibly corresponds to TRBD1 (5 bases). V was trimmed by 3 bases and J by 7 bases, leaving 12 bases between them. CDR1 is SGHVS, CDR2 FNYEAQ, per germline. The CDR3 has 14 amino acids. CDR3 coding DNA: TGTGCCAGCAGCTTCGGGACGGGACCTGAAAAACTGTTTTTT. This translates into CASSFGTGPEKLFF.

The rearrangement links TRBV5-5 to TRBJ1-2, with D possibly being TRBD1 (5 bases). The CDR3 contains 15 residues. V was trimmed by 0 bases and J by 4 bases, leaving 13 bases between them. The V gene's germline CDR1 is SGHKS and CDR2 YYEKEE (reference sequence). CDR3 amino acids: CASSLGGLPSYGYTF. As DNA, the CDR3 is TGTGCCAGCAGCTTGGGGGGCCTCCCCTCCTATGGCTACACCTTC.

The chain links TRBV19 to TRBJ1-1; perhaps TRBD1 as D (5 bases). The germline V gene encodes CDR1 LNHDA and CDR2 SQIVND (reference sequence). Trimming shortened V by 9 bases and J by 10 bases, and 24 bases separated the two germline ends. The CDR3 is made up of 14 amino acids. CDR3 sequence: CASLPRGTNQGAFF. The CDR3, as DNA: TGTGCCAGCCTCCCGCGGGGGACGAACCAAGGAGCTTTCTTT. Full variable domain (remainder filled in from reference TRBV19 and TRBJ1-1): DGGITQSPKYLFRKEGQNVTLSCEQNLNHDAMYWYRQDPGQGLRLIYYSQIVNDFQKGDIAEGYSVSREKKESFPLTVTSAQKNPTAFYLCASLPRGTNQGAFFGQGTRLTVV.

The J gene is TRBJ1-5, the V gene TRBV7-3; D may be TRBD1 (5 bases). The CDR3 covers 18 residues. The V end lost 6 bases, the J end lost 4 bases, and 25 bases lay between the germline ends. Germline-derived CDR1 and CDR2 are SGHTA and FQGTGA. CDR3 loop: CASSPTDTGQGGNQPQHF. For the CDR3, the DNA is TGTGCCAGCAGTCCGACGGACACTGGGCAGGGAGGTAATCAGCCCCAGCATTTT.

The V call is TRBV11-2, the J call TRBJ2-7, with D tentatively TRBD2 (6 bases). The length of the CDR3 is 12 residues. CDR1 and CDR2 from the germline V gene are SGHAT and FQNNGV. V was clipped by 7 bases and J by 4 bases, with 11 bases between them. The CDR3 loop is CASTIGGYEQYF. DNA of the CDR3: TGTGCCAGCACCATCGGGGGTTACGAGCAGTACTTC.

This clone occurred once. This rearrangement joins TRBV7-3 to TRBJ2-6, with TRBD1 as a possible D gene (5 bases). V dropped 5 bases and J dropped 6 bases, with 11 bases sitting between them. The germline V gene encodes CDR1 SGHTA and CDR2 FQGTGA. This CDR3 spans 14 amino acids. The CDR3 spells CASSPRQKANVLTF. CDR3 nucleotide sequence: TGTGCCAGCAGCCCCCGACAGAAGGCCAACGTCCTGACTTTC.

A single count supports this clone. The V and J genes are TRBV19 and TRBJ1-5, with D unclear. In germline, CDR1 is LNHDA, CDR2 SQIVND (reference sequence). The CDR3 sequence is 14 residues long. The V end lost 6 bases, the J end lost 5 bases, and 14 bases lay between the germline ends. CDR3 sequence reads: CASRLGASYQPQHF. CDR3 DNA: TGTGCCAGTAGGTTAGGTGCCAGCTATCAGCCCCAGCATTTT.

The chain recombines TRBV19 with TRBJ2-1; D not resolved. The CDR3 totals 13 residues. V lost 6 bases to trimming and J lost 4 bases, with 10 bases between them. Germline CDR1 is LNHDA and CDR2 is SQIVND (reference sequence). CDR3 nucleotides: TGTGCCAGTAGCATTGAATATTACAATGAGCAGTTCTTC. Translated, it gives CASSIEYYNEQFF.

The rearrangement joins TRBV6-5 to TRBJ1-1; D gene ambiguous. This CDR3 has 13 amino acids. In germline, CDR1 is MNHEY, CDR2 SVGAGI. V was clipped by 4 bases and J by 11 bases, with 17 bases between them. CDR3 sequence reads: CASSLWAGDLAFF. For the CDR3, the DNA is TGTGCCAGCAGTTTATGGGCAGGTGATTTGGCTTTCTTT.

This chain connects TRBV30 to TRBJ2-3, with D perhaps matching TRBD2 (6 bases). This CDR3 region has 17 residues. The ends were cut back, 4 bases at V and 4 bases at J, with 24 bases in the middle. Germline CDR1 GTSNPN, CDR2 SVGIG (reference sequence). This chain's CDR3 is CAWITFTGTGISDTQYF. In nucleotides, the CDR3 is TGTGCCTGGATCACTTTTACCGGGACTGGAATTTCAGATACGCAGTATTTT. The full variable domain, in which reference TRBV30 and TRBJ2-3 provide the parts outside the CDR3, is SQTIHQWPATLVQPVGSPLSLECTVEGTSNPNLYWYRQAAGRGLQLLFYSVGIGQISSEVPQNLSASRPQDRQFILSSKKLLLSDSGFYLCAWITFTGTGISDTQYFGPGTRLTVL.

This clone was observed a single time. The chain has TRBV5-1 and TRBJ2-7; perhaps TRBD2 as D (6 bases). There are 13 residues in the CDR3. CDR1 is SGHRS and CDR2 is YFSETQ in the germline V gene. V was cut by 6 bases and J by 1 base, with 11 bases left in between. The CDR3 region is CASNEAGSYEQYF. In nucleotides, the CDR3 is TGCGCCAGCAACGAGGCGGGGTCCTACGAGCAGTACTTC.

V and J are TRBV28 and TRBJ2-3, with D possibly called TRBD1 or TRBD2 (5 bases each). Looked up from germline, CDR1 is MDHEN and CDR2 is SYDVKM. The CDR3 totals 14 residues. The V end lost 5 bases, the J end lost 5 bases, and 14 bases lay between the germline ends. The CDR3 DNA is TGTGCCAGCAGTCCCCCAGGGACGGTAGATACGCAGTATTTT. Translating it yields CASSPPGTVDTQYF. Full variable domain (outside the CDR3, taken from reference TRBV28 and TRBJ2-3): DVKVTQSSRYLVKRTGEKVFLECVQDMDHENMFWYRQDPGLGLRLIYFSYDVKMKEKGDIPEGYSVSREKKERFSLILESASTNQTSMYLCASSPPGTVDTQYFGPGTRLTVL.

Details on this clone: The sample has other DNA sequences that encode this CDR3 too. The chain employs TRBV5-8 and TRBJ1-5; a possible D gene is TRBD1 (6 bases). Germline lookup yields CDR1 SGHTS and CDR2 YDEGEE. The CDR3 totals 14 residues. The V end lost 3 bases, the J end lost 1 base, and 8 bases lay between the germline ends. The CDR3 nucleotides read TGTGCCAGCAGCTGGACAGACAGCAATCAGCCCCAGCATTTT. Protein product: CASSWTDSNQPQHF.

The V and J genes are TRBV30 and TRBJ2-6; D perhaps matches TRBD1 (8 bases). V lost 4 bases to trimming and J lost 0 bases, with 19 bases between them. Germline V gene lookup returns CDR1 GTSNPN and CDR2 SVGIG (reference sequence). The length of the CDR3 is 18 residues. The CDR3 loop reads CAWKKRAGQASGANVLTF. Written as DNA, the CDR3 is TGTGCCTGGAAAAAGCGAGCGGGACAGGCCTCTGGGGCCAACGTCCTGACTTTC.

This chain joins TRBV5-4 and TRBJ1-1; D might be TRBD1 (6 bases). Germline CDR1 is SGHNT and CDR2 is YYREEE (reference sequence). The germline V and J ends were trimmed by 0 bases and 1 base, with 10 bases remaining between them. This CDR3 contains 15 residues. CDR3 DNA sequence: TGTGCCAGCAGCTTGGGCCCGACAGGGAACACTGAAGCTTTCTTT. Amino acids: CASSLGPTGNTEAFF.

This sequence joins TRBV28 and TRBJ2-3, with D perhaps matching TRBD1 or TRBD2 (5 bases each). The CDR3 extends over 15 amino acids. The V gene lost 3 bases and the J gene lost 2 bases, with 12 bases spanning the gap. Germline values: CDR1 MDHEN, CDR2 SYDVKM. Here the CDR3 reads CASSFSRGDTDTQYF. CDR3 coding DNA: TGTGCCAGCAGTTTCTCGAGGGGTGACACAGATACGCAGTATTTT. Looking up the rest from reference TRBV28 and TRBJ2-3 gives the full variable domain: DVKVTQSSRYLVKRTGEKVFLECVQDMDHENMFWYRQDPGLGLRLIYFSYDVKMKEKGDIPEGYSVSREKKERFSLILESASTNQTSMYLCASSFSRGDTDTQYFGPGTRLTVL.

This rearrangement joins TRBV7-9 to TRBJ2-3, with D unresolved. V was pared by 5 bases and J by 1 base, with 1 base between. The CDR3 spans 11 residues. CDR1 and CDR2 (germline): SEHNR, FQNEAQ (reference sequence). The chain's CDR3 is CASSRTDTQYF. The CDR3 nucleotides are TGTGCCAGCAGCCGCACAGATACGCAGTATTTT.